What follows are 11 T cell receptor beta chains derived from one specimen sequenced in a study of cytomegalovirus exposure and HLA in healthy donors. Both 60 Vbeta primers and 13 Jbeta primers went into the PCR. Repertoires were generated with immunoSEQ multiplex PCR, while TCRdb's copy carries only in-frame clones and drops some. This sample yields more than 130,000 clones, of which 73% are seen a single time; 13% to 15% belongs to the top ten. The source material was PBMCs. The receptors originated from a human donor in good health.

This clone was observed a handful of times. The chain has TRBV6-6 and TRBJ1-2; D gene uncertain. V was cut by 6 bases and J by 3 bases, with 17 bases left in between. The length of the CDR3 is 15 residues. Looked up from germline, CDR1 is MNHNY and CDR2 is SVGAGI (reference sequence). Written as DNA, the CDR3 is TGTGCCAGCAGCCTGAGGGTAGGCCGTGACTATGGCTACACCTTC. Protein product: CASSLRVGRDYGYTF.

The chain recombines TRBV10-3 with TRBJ2-7, with 8 nucleotides matching TRBD2. From germline, CDR1 is ENHRY and CDR2 SYGVKD. V shed 10 bases, J shed 4 bases, and the junction held 9 bases outside the gene matches. The CDR3 totals 13 residues. The CDR3 reads CATTPAGEYEQYF. The CDR3 nucleotides are TGTGCCACCACCCCAGCGGGAGAGTACGAGCAGTACTTC.

CDR3: CSGRQGYEQYF. CDR3 DNA sequence: TGCAGCGGTCGACAGGGCTACGAGCAGTACTTC. The chain uses TRBV29-1 and TRBJ2-7, with TRBD1 matching 7 bases. Germline-derived CDR1 and CDR2 are SQVTM and ANQGSEA. The J segment lost 3 bases and the V segment lost 7 bases, leaving 3 bases of the junction unmatched. CDR3 length equals 11 residues.

CDR3 DNA: TGTGCCCCGGCGGACGAGCAGTACTTC. Protein: CAPADEQYF. The chain couples TRBV28 to TRBJ2-7; D is undetermined. This CDR3 comprises 9 residues. Germline V gene data show CDR1 as MDHEN and CDR2 as SYDVKM. V was cut by 11 bases and J by 5 bases, with 7 bases left in between.

This sequence joins TRBV18 and TRBJ2-2; maybe TRBD1 (5 bases). This CDR3 is built from 16 residues. CDR1 and CDR2 from the germline V gene are KGHSH and LQKENI. V was trimmed by 2 bases and J by 6 bases, leaving 16 bases between them. CDR3 coding DNA: TGTGCCAGCTCACCAAGTATCCCAGGGATCCCCGGGGAGCTGTTTTTT. Protein: CASSPSIPGIPGELFF.

The CDR3 DNA reads as TGTGCCAGCAGCCAAGAATGGGGCAGGGGAGATACGCAGTATTTT. Protein sequence: CASSQEWGRGDTQYF. The chain recombines TRBV14 with TRBJ2-3, with TRBD1 as a possible D gene (6 bases). With 0 bases removed from V and 5 bases from J, the gap between germline ends came to 12 bases. The germline V gene encodes CDR1 SGHDN and CDR2 FVKESK. The CDR3 covers 15 residues.

V and J are TRBV29-1 and TRBJ1-2; D is undetermined. The CDR3 spans 13 residues. Germline V lookup: CDR1 SQVTM, CDR2 ANQGSEA. The V and J ends lost 3 bases and 3 bases respectively, with 11 bases between them. In nucleotides, the CDR3 is TGCAGCGTTGAGCTCCAGTCTCACTATGGCTACACCTTC. The encoded protein is CSVELQSHYGYTF.

This chain joins TRBV27 and TRBJ1-5; D gene unclear. The CDR3 is 13 amino acids. The V gene lost 4 bases and the J gene lost 6 bases, with 10 bases spanning the gap. CDR1 and CDR2 from the germline V gene are MNHEY and SMNVEV (reference sequence). The CDR3 region has the DNA TGTGCCAGCAGTTCGAGACACTCTCAGCCCCAGCATTTT. Translation: CASSSRHSQPQHF.

This chain connects TRBV30 to TRBJ2-7, with 7 bases matching TRBD1. The junction had 10 bases not matched to a gene; V was cut back by 6 bases and J by 2 bases. The CDR3 totals 14 residues. Per germline, CDR1 GTSNPN and CDR2 SVGIG (reference sequence). The CDR3 coding sequence is TGTGCCTGCAAGACAGGGTCGGAGCCCTACGAGCAGTACTTC. It translates to CACKTGSEPYEQYF.

This clone showed up just once. The V call is TRBV19, the J call TRBJ2-2; 10 bases are a match to TRBD2. Germline-derived CDR1 and CDR2 are LNHDA and SQIVND (reference sequence). The CDR3 consists of 17 residues. V lost 4 bases to trimming and J lost 5 bases; unmatched junction nucleotides: 10. The CDR3 is CASSTVAGGLITGELFF. For the CDR3, the DNA is TGTGCCAGTAGTACCGTAGCGGGGGGCCTGATAACCGGGGAGCTGTTTTTT.

The chain links TRBV11-3 to TRBJ2-7; 9 nucleotides match TRBD2. After removal of 5 bases from V and 0 bases from J, the junction contained 5 bases not matched to a gene. Germline CDR1 SGHNT, CDR2 YENEEA. CDR3 length: 15 residues. CDR3 DNA sequence: TGTGCCAGCAGCCATTATAGCGGGAGCTCCTACGAGCAGTACTTC. Translated: CASSHYSGSSYEQYF.